This T cell receptor (beta chain) was sequenced in a study of shared clonotypes between healthy human individuals. Study-level information: CD8 memory received one plate per donor, CD8 naive two, CD4 memory three and CD4 naive three.

Per the original data handling: As immunoSEQ supplied junction-only sequences (without quality scores), filtering differed. Some clones are missing from TCRdb's copy, which holds only in-frame ones; the method was immunoSEQ multiplex PCR. Clonal size and the V and J genes are those of that table, whereas D and trimming came from the DNA. Found here are around 620,000 clones, around 96% of them singletons; the top ten hold 0.11%. Turning to this clone: Its antigen is undetermined.

Regarding the study as a whole: Larger richness was generally estimated for naive than memory subsets.

The naive CD8 subset, CD45RO-negative cells positively selected for CCR7, excluded terminally differentiated effector memory CD45RA+ cells. The CDR3 loop spans 16 amino acids. Germline-derived CDR1 and CDR2 are MNHEY and SMNVEV (reference sequence). The sequencing input was naive CD8+ T cells sorted from blood. This sequence originates from a woman between 25 and 40 years old in good health. This rearrangement joins TRBV27 to TRBJ2-5; TRBD1 aligns across 8 bases. The better agreement between TRBJ2-7 and the DNA end casts doubt on the J call. The CDR3 DNA follows: TGTGCCAGCAGTTCCGTGAGGACAGGGTTAGTTTTCGAGCAGTACTTC. Amino acid sequence: CASSSVRTGLVFEQYF.